The rows below give T cell receptor beta chains drawn from one sample of a study of regulatory dendritic cells for organ transplantation. Assay: immunoSEQ multiplex PCR; the TCRdb copy retains only in-frame clones and omits some. This sample carries 25,000 or so clones, around 80% of them seen once, and the ten largest clones take about 0.095%. What was sequenced was naive CD4+ T cells from blood. Source of these receptors: a human donor in good health. Each CDR3 is given without its conserved first and last residue. Each record gives: V gene, J gene, clone size, CDR3 protein. Clone size is given for some rows only: seen once, a few or many times, or a class if the clone is expanded.

>TRBV4-3|TRBJ1-1|-
ASSPSDRGIEAF
>TRBV11-2|TRBJ2-5|-
ASSLPLAGGQETQY
>TRBV2|TRBJ2-3|-
ASSVGSGRGDTQY
>TRBV10-3|TRBJ1-1|-
AISGQDFTEAF
>TRBV2|TRBJ2-2|few
ASSVTGINTGELF
>TRBV14|TRBJ2-2|-
ASSLQGYTGELF
>TRBV7-8|TRBJ1-4|once
ASSFAGDEKLF
>TRBV4-1|TRBJ2-2|few
ASSQPGTGELF
>TRBV4-2|TRBJ2-3|-
ASSQEPAGGPDTQY
>TRBV5-1|TRBJ1-1|-
ASSLRGDGTEAF
>TRBV7-2|TRBJ2-6|-
ASSPQVRGAGANVLT
>TRBV15|TRBJ1-1|-
ATSAAPQGWMNTEAF
>TRBV7-2|TRBJ2-7|-
ASSLGPGVSSYEQY
>TRBV7-2|TRBJ1-5|-
ASSLAPEGQPQH
>TRBV5-1|TRBJ2-5|once
ASTYFDRARETQY
>TRBV18|TRBJ2-3|-
ASSPAQLKPSTDTQY
>TRBV27|TRBJ1-6|-
ASSDKGKGSYNSPLH
>TRBV23-1|TRBJ1-6|-
ASSPSPPLPGNSPLH
>TRBV25-1|TRBJ2-2|-
ASSAYSGHSAGELF
>TRBV6-6|TRBJ1-5|once
ASSSPDRVDRQPQH
>TRBV5-1|TRBJ2-7|-
ASSLVPGTHYEQY
>TRBV5-6|TRBJ2-5|-
ASSLDRAQETQY
>TRBV5-1|TRBJ2-7|-
ASSSGTGYEQY
>TRBV6-5|TRBJ1-2|once
ASSSSDREPYGYT
>TRBV11-3|TRBJ1-1|-
ASSFDSVNTEAF
>TRBV4-1|TRBJ2-7|-
ASSRPGIYEQY
>TRBV12-5|TRBJ1-5|-
ASGLDSQPQH
>TRBV29-1|TRBJ2-7|once
SVEGQGAYEQY
>TRBV7-9|TRBJ1-6|-
ASSPRGGQVNSPLH
>TRBV2|TRBJ2-3|-
ASVQGIGDTQY
>TRBV27|TRBJ2-1|-
ASSPTGSKNEQF
>TRBV7-9|TRBJ2-4|-
ASSLAAGRGGWY
>TRBV5-4|TRBJ1-2|once
ASSLDREGYT
>TRBV2|TRBJ2-5|-
ASSETSGGGETQY
>TRBV9|TRBJ2-1|-
ASSPQRDYDYNEQF
>TRBV6-1|TRBJ2-1|-
ASSEVFGGSSYNEQF
>TRBV7-2|TRBJ1-1|-
ASSFFGGGRDTEAF
>TRBV4-2|TRBJ2-1|-
ASSQEGSSSYNEQF
>TRBV27|TRBJ1-6|-
ASRNINSPLH
>TRBV5-1|TRBJ1-1|-
ASSLGQGGEAF
>TRBV7-2|TRBJ2-5|-
ASSQDRGQTQY